The 31 T cell receptor beta chains below all came from one sample that was sequenced in a study of shared clonotypes between healthy human individuals. TCRdb's copy holds only in-frame clones and misses some; the assay was immunoSEQ multiplex PCR. The sample has approximately 2,300,000 clones; about 90% are singletons. Material for sequencing was naive CD4+ T cells from PBMCs. The subset denotes: CD45RA+ positively selected. These receptors all come from a man younger than 35 in good health. Some clones in this sample may be carry-over from other donors' samples.

This clone was picked up one time. The rearrangement links TRBV2 to TRBJ2-5, with 9 nucleotides matching TRBD1. The CDR3 extends over 13 amino acids. Germline-derived CDR1 and CDR2 are SNHLY and FYNNEI. V was pared by 6 bases and J by 5 bases, with 4 bases of the junction left unmatched. CDR3 sequence reads: CASRGTGWETQYF. The CDR3 bases are TGTGCCAGCAGGGGGACAGGGTGGGAGACCCAGTACTTC.

The rearrangement links TRBV15 to TRBJ2-5; tentatively, D is TRBD2 (5 bases). The CDR3 has 14 residues. The V end lost 0 bases, the J end lost 5 bases, and 10 bases lay between the germline ends. CDR1 LNHNV and CDR2 YYDKDF come from the germline V gene (reference sequence). CDR3 sequence reads: CATSRDITGETQYF. The CDR3 DNA is TGTGCCACCAGCAGAGATATTACGGGGGAGACCCAGTACTTC. Full variable domain (remainder filled in from reference TRBV15 and TRBJ2-5): DAMVIQNPRYQVTQFGKPVTLSCSQTLNHNVMYWYQQKSSQAPKLLFHYYDKDFNNEADTPDNFQSRRPNTSFCFLDIRSPGLGDTAMYLCATSRDITGETQYFGPGTRLLVL.

J is TRBJ2-7 and V is TRBV10-2; D possibly corresponds to TRBD2 (6 bases). Trimming stripped 8 bases from V and 3 bases from J, with 14 bases between. Germline CDR1 WSHSY, CDR2 SAAADI. CDR3 length equals 13 residues. CDR3 amino acids: CASAGDSLYEQYF. As DNA, the CDR3 is TGCGCCAGCGCTGGGGACTCCCTCTACGAGCAGTACTTC.

The V call is TRBV7-2, the J call TRBJ2-1; TRBD2 agrees at 8 bases. V shed 6 bases and J 12 bases; nucleotides not matched to a gene: 10. This CDR3 is 13 amino acids long. Germline V lookup: CDR1 SGHTA, CDR2 FQGNSA. CDR3: CASSSGIISRQFF. In DNA form, the CDR3 reads TGTGCCAGCAGTAGCGGGATTATATCTCGGCAGTTCTTC. Supplemented by reference TRBV7-2 and TRBJ2-1, the full variable domain reads GAGVSQSPSNKVTEKGKDVELRCDPISGHTALYWYRQSLGQGLEFLIYFQGNSAPDKSGLPSDRFSAERTGGSVSTLTIQRTQQEDSAVYLCASSSGIISRQFFGPGTRLTVL.

This chain uses TRBV18 with TRBJ1-5; D call uncertain. The CDR3 sequence is 15 residues long. Per the germline V gene, CDR1 is KGHSH and CDR2 is LQKENI. Trimming took off 6 bases at V and 6 bases at J, with 18 bases between the two ends. The CDR3 loop reads CASSMSAFDGQPQHF. The CDR3 region has the DNA TGTGCCAGCTCCATGTCCGCTTTCGATGGTCAGCCCCAGCATTTT.

Only a few counts were recorded for this clone. This chain connects TRBV27 to TRBJ1-2; 7 positions match TRBD1. CDR3 size: 14 residues. Germline CDR1 MNHEY, CDR2 SMNVEV (reference sequence). Trimming removed 6 bases from V and 5 bases from J; junction bases left unmatched: 9. The CDR3: CASSVDRVGYGYTF. The DNA for the CDR3 is TGTGCCAGCAGCGTCGACAGGGTCGGTTATGGCTACACCTTC.

The chain is built from TRBV28 and TRBJ2-4, with D perhaps TRBD2 (6 bases). Trimming cost V 6 bases and J 1 base, with 16 bases left between them. CDR3 length: 16 amino acids. The germline CDR1 and CDR2 sequences are MDHEN and SYDVKM. Here the CDR3 DNA reads TGTGCCAGCAGCCGCGGGACCCCCGGGGCCAAAAACATTCAGTACTTC. This gives the protein CASSRGTPGAKNIQYF. Full variable domain (rest looked up from reference TRBV28 and TRBJ2-4): DVKVTQSSRYLVKRTGEKVFLECVQDMDHENMFWYRQDPGLGLRLIYFSYDVKMKEKGDIPEGYSVSREKKERFSLILESASTNQTSMYLCASSRGTPGAKNIQYFGAGTRLSVL.

The genes are TRBV10-3 and TRBJ1-3; a possible D gene is TRBD1 (5 bases). Per the germline V gene, CDR1 is ENHRY and CDR2 is SYGVKD. The ends were cut back, 2 bases at V and 1 base at J, with 12 bases in the middle. This CDR3 is 16 amino acids long. CDR3 bases: TGTGCCATCAGTGAGCGCCCGGGACGGTCTGGAAACACCATATATTTT. Amino acid sequence: CAISERPGRSGNTIYF.

This clone appeared once. The rearrangement uses TRBV2 and TRBJ2-1; D unresolved. The CDR3 is 13 amino acids. The V gene's germline CDR1 is SNHLY and CDR2 FYNNEI. With 1 base removed from V and 16 bases from J, the gap between germline ends came to 17 bases. DNA of the CDR3: TGTGCCAGCAGTGAAGAATCCCAAAGCCCTTCTTTCTTC. Protein: CASSEESQSPSFF.

This clone was observed once. This chain connects TRBV6-1 to TRBJ1-1; D unresolved. Germline CDR1 reads MNHNS; CDR2 reads SASEGT. The V gene lost 0 bases and the J gene lost 0 bases, with 11 bases spanning the gap. The CDR3 length is 16 residues. CDR3 DNA: TGTGCCAGCAGTGAAGCCAAAGGCTTATTGAACACTGAAGCTTTCTTT. Protein: CASSEAKGLLNTEAFF.

This rearrangement joins TRBV29-1 to TRBJ1-1; TRBD1 matches at 8 bases. The CDR3 is 13 amino acids. Trimming at V came to 3 bases and at J to 2 bases, leaving 2 bases not matched to a gene. Germline-derived CDR1 and CDR2 are SQVTM and ANQGSEA. The CDR3 region is CSVEGQANTEAFF. CDR3 DNA sequence: TGCAGCGTTGAGGGACAGGCTAACACTGAAGCTTTCTTT.

This chain joins TRBV30 and TRBJ2-7; TRBD1 agrees at 9 bases. V was pared by 8 bases and J by 3 bases, with 11 bases of the junction left unmatched. The germline V gene encodes CDR1 GTSNPN and CDR2 SVGIG (reference sequence). The CDR3 sequence is 14 residues long. CDR3 loop: CAGRTGGAYYEQYF. In DNA, the CDR3 is TGTGCCGGTAGAACAGGGGGCGCTTACTACGAGCAGTACTTC. Full variable domain (missing parts from reference TRBV30 and TRBJ2-7): SQTIHQWPATLVQPVGSPLSLECTVEGTSNPNLYWYRQAAGRGLQLLFYSVGIGQISSEVPQNLSASRPQDRQFILSSKKLLLSDSGFYLCAGRTGGAYYEQYFGPGTRLTVT.

The chain joins TRBV4-1 to TRBJ2-2, with D possibly TRBD2 on 5 matching bases. Looked up from germline, CDR1 is MGHRA and CDR2 is YSYEKL. Trimming removed 4 bases from V and 0 bases from J, with 9 bases in between. CDR3 size: 15 residues. CDR3 nucleotide sequence: TGCGCCAGCAGCCCCGCCGGGGCGAACACCGGGGAGCTGTTTTTT. It codes for CASSPAGANTGELFF.

This chain uses TRBV6-6 with TRBJ2-7, with TRBD1 as a possible D gene (7 bases). Between the trimmed V and J ends, which lost 2 bases and 7 bases, there was a span of 18 bases. This CDR3 is 15 amino acids long. CDR1 is MNHNY and CDR2 is SVGAGI in the germline V gene (reference sequence). DNA of the CDR3: TGTGCCAGCAGTTACCCAAGTGAGGGGGCGGGGGAGCAGTACTTC. Amino acids: CASSYPSEGAGEQYF.

This chain links TRBV5-1 with TRBJ2-6, with D unclear. Germline-derived CDR1 and CDR2 are SGHRS and YFSETQ. V lost 4 bases and J 8 bases, leaving 13 bases between the germline ends. This CDR3 comprises 14 residues. This chain's CDR3 is CASSVLPGPNVLTF. The CDR3, as DNA: TGCGCCAGCAGCGTCCTACCAGGCCCCAACGTCCTGACTTTC.

The J gene is TRBJ2-7, the V gene TRBV6-1; possibly TRBD2 for D (5 bases). The CDR3 contains 17 residues. CDR1 and CDR2 from the germline V gene are MNHNS and SASEGT. The V gene lost 4 bases and the J gene lost 0 bases, with 19 bases spanning the gap. CDR3 DNA sequence: TGTGCCAGCAGTGTACAACCCGGGCTTGGGAGCTCCTACGAGCAGTACTTC. This encodes CASSVQPGLGSSYEQYF.

The V call is TRBV11-2, the J call TRBJ2-1; 11 bases are a match to TRBD2. CDR3 length equals 18 residues. V lost 1 base and J lost 4; bases outside the gene matches: 9. The germline V gene encodes CDR1 SGHAT and CDR2 FQNNGV. The CDR3 spells CASSLAVRLAGRYNEQFF. For the CDR3, the DNA is TGTGCCAGCAGCTTAGCCGTTCGACTAGCGGGAAGATACAATGAGCAGTTCTTC.

The V and J genes are TRBV28 and TRBJ2-7; D unclear. Germline V gene data show CDR1 as MDHEN and CDR2 as SYDVKM. V lost 3 bases to trimming and J lost 0 bases, with 9 bases between them. The CDR3 consists of 14 residues. The DNA of the CDR3 is TGTGCCAGCAGTTTGGCCAAGCCCTCCTACGAGCAGTACTTC. Translated, it gives CASSLAKPSYEQYF.

V usage is TRBV28 and J usage is TRBJ1-2; 9 bases are shared with TRBD1. Per the germline V gene, CDR1 is MDHEN and CDR2 is SYDVKM. The length of the CDR3 is 12 residues. Unmatched junction bases numbered 5, after V lost 6 bases and J lost 9 bases. The chain's CDR3 is CASRTGGESYTF. The CDR3 nucleotides read TGTGCCAGCAGAACAGGGGGCGAGAGCTACACCTTC.

This chain uses TRBV7-2 with TRBJ1-2, with D possibly TRBD1 on 5 matching bases. Germline V gene data show CDR1 as SGHTA and CDR2 as FQGNSA. The CDR3 is made up of 17 amino acids. The germline V and J ends were trimmed by 2 bases and 1 base, with 17 bases remaining between them. In nucleotides, the CDR3 is TGTGCCAGCAGCTTACGGGAAAGCCGGGGCGATAACTATGGCTACACCTTC. Protein sequence: CASSLRESRGDNYGYTF. Supplemented by reference TRBV7-2 and TRBJ1-2, the full variable domain reads GAGVSQSPSNKVTEKGKDVELRCDPISGHTALYWYRQSLGQGLEFLIYFQGNSAPDKSGLPSDRFSAERTGGSVSTLTIQRTQQEDSAVYLCASSLRESRGDNYGYTFGSGTRLTVV.

J is TRBJ2-7 and V is TRBV19; TRBD1 is a possible D gene (6 bases). The germline V gene encodes CDR1 LNHDA and CDR2 SQIVND (reference sequence). The germline V and J ends were trimmed by 5 bases and 4 bases, with 24 bases remaining between them. The CDR3 runs to 17 residues. CDR3 sequence (DNA): TGTGCCAGTAGTCCGAATCGCCAGGGGTCGGGCGGTTACGAGCAGTACTTC. It specifies CASSPNRQGSGGYEQYF.

V usage is TRBV27 and J usage is TRBJ2-7; TRBD1 aligns across 9 bases. Germline CDR1 and CDR2: MNHEY and SMNVEV (reference sequence). V dropped 5 bases and J dropped 2; count of bases not matched to a gene: 4. This CDR3 has 14 residues. Written as DNA, the CDR3 is TGTGCCAGCAGTCAAGACAGGGGGGCCTACGAGCAGTACTTC. Encoded protein: CASSQDRGAYEQYF.

V gene TRBV4-2 combines with J gene TRBJ2-3, with D possibly being TRBD2 (6 bases). Between the trimmed V and J ends, which lost 0 bases and 2 bases, there was a span of 12 bases. The germline V gene has CDR1 LGHNA and CDR2 YNFKEQ. The CDR3 extends over 16 amino acids. This CDR3 is CASSQEPGLYTDTQYF. The CDR3 DNA follows: TGTGCCAGCAGCCAAGAGCCGGGACTTTACACAGATACGCAGTATTTT.

This chain connects TRBV18 to TRBJ2-7; 10 bases fit TRBD1. J gave up 5 bases and V 3 bases, and 4 bases lay outside the gene matches. Germline V gene sequence: CDR1 KGHSH, CDR2 LQKENI. The CDR3 has 14 residues. The CDR3 spells CASSPGQGYHEQYF. The CDR3 region has the DNA TGTGCCAGCTCACCGGGACAGGGGTACCACGAGCAGTACTTC.

With respect to this clone: Other DNA sequences in the same sample also yield this CDR3. V gene TRBV7-9 combines with J gene TRBJ2-3; the match to TRBD2 covers 7 bases. The CDR3 contains 14 residues. CDR1 SEHNR and CDR2 FQNEAQ come from the germline V gene (reference sequence). V was clipped by 1 base and J by 4 bases; unmatched bases: 2. The CDR3, as DNA: TGTGCCAGCAGCTTAGGACTAGCCTCAGATACGCAGTATTTT. The encoded protein is CASSLGLASDTQYF.

The V and J genes are TRBV6-5 and TRBJ2-7; D uncertain. Trimming took 0 bases from V and 4 from J, leaving 13 bases between them. This CDR3 is 15 amino acids long. The V gene's germline CDR1 is MNHEY and CDR2 SVGAGI. The CDR3 DNA reads as TGTGCCAGCAGTTACTCGAGGCAGATAGTTTACGAGCAGTACTTC. This gives the protein CASSYSRQIVYEQYF.

This chain connects TRBV2 to TRBJ1-3; D is perhaps TRBD1 (5 bases). Trimming removed 4 bases at V and 3 bases at J, with 13 bases between. Germline CDR1 reads SNHLY; CDR2 reads FYNNEI. The length of the CDR3 is 15 residues. In DNA, the CDR3 is TGTGCCAGCAGTGTCCAGGGATTTGGTGGAAACACCATATATTTT. It specifies CASSVQGFGGNTIYF. Full variable domain (remainder filled in from reference TRBV2 and TRBJ1-3): EPEVTQTPSHQVTQMGQEVILRCVPISNHLYFYWYRQILGQKVEFLVSFYNNEISEKSEIFDDQFSVERPDGSNFTLKIRSTKLEDSAMYFCASSVQGFGGNTIYFGEGSWLTVV.

The chain is built from TRBV9 and TRBJ2-1; D unclear. The CDR3 length is 14 residues. Germline V gene lookup returns CDR1 SGDLS and CDR2 YYNGEE. Trimming left V 3 bases short and J 5 bases short, with 12 bases between. The CDR3 sequence: CASSERTQNNEQFF. CDR3 DNA sequence: TGTGCCAGCAGCGAACGAACTCAAAACAATGAGCAGTTCTTC.

The chain has TRBV5-5 and TRBJ2-1; D is undetermined. The CDR3 length is 13 residues. Germline V gene data show CDR1 as SGHKS and CDR2 as YYEKEE (reference sequence). The V and J ends lost 4 bases and 7 bases respectively, with 12 bases between them. CDR3: CASSRPSVNEQFF. CDR3 nucleotide sequence: TGTGCCAGCAGCCGACCGTCCGTTAATGAGCAGTTCTTC.

The chain carries TRBV19 and TRBJ1-3; D is unclear. This CDR3 has 16 amino acids. The V gene's germline CDR1 is LNHDA and CDR2 SQIVND (reference sequence). V was clipped by 9 bases and J by 0 bases, with 18 bases between them. The CDR3 DNA follows: TGTGCCAGCAGAGCCCGGGCGGCGAGCTCTGGAAACACCATATATTTT. Amino acids: CASRARAASSGNTIYF.

The CDR3 spells CASSLTGPGLGSNEQFF. The CDR3 coding sequence is TGCGCCAGCAGCTTAACTGGACCGGGACTAGGGAGTAATGAGCAGTTCTTC. The rearrangement joins TRBV5-1 to TRBJ2-1; 8 nucleotides align to TRBD2. In germline, CDR1 is SGHRS, CDR2 YFSETQ. CDR3 length: 17 residues. V shed 2 bases, J shed 7 bases, and the junction held 14 bases outside the gene matches.